A selection of T cell receptor beta chains follows, all from one sample in a study of CD8 T cells in ankylosing spondylitis. TCRdb recomputed calls from the 5' RACE reads with MiXCR, one row per CDR3 protein. The table has 500,000 to 650,000 distinct CDR3 sequences, under 5.5% seen once. The sample was blood, either unsorted or a sorted T cell fraction (not recorded which). These receptors came from a male donor with ankylosing spondylitis. Each CDR3 is given with its conserved first and last residue. The D gene is left open where the match is weak. The listing skips clone size in some rows; elsewhere it reads once, few, many or a size class.

>TRBD2|TRBJ2-2|.|TRBV20-1
CSADRTSGGAGIAGELFF
TGCAGTGCCGATCGGACTAGCGGGGGGGCGGGGATCGCCGGGGAGCTGTTTTTT
>.|TRBJ1-1|many|TRBV5-1
CASSLAKGRHTEAFF
TGCGCCAGCAGCTTGGCCAAAGGTAGGCACACTGAAGCTTTCTTT
>.|TRBJ1-2|few|TRBV30
CAWSPTANYGYTF
TGTGCCTGGAGTCCTACCGCCAACTATGGCTACACCTTC
>.|TRBJ2-2|.|TRBV7-2
CASSPRLVTGELFF
TGTGCCAGCAGCCCCCGCCTGGTCACCGGGGAGCTGTTTTTT
>TRBD1|TRBJ1-5|many|TRBV28
CATTGGNNQPQHF
TGTGCCACAACAGGGGGTAACAATCAGCCCCAGCATTTT
>.|TRBJ2-7|many|TRBV28
CASSLGLDFREQYF
TGTGCCAGCAGTTTGGGGCTAGATTTTCGCGAGCAGTACTTC
>.|TRBJ2-3|many|TRBV2
CASGLTDTQYF
TGTGCCAGCGGACTAACAGATACGCAGTATTTT
>.|TRBJ2-4|many|TRBV7-9
CASSSTAGELAKNIQYF
TGTGCCAGCAGCTCCACGGCCGGGGAACTGGCCAAAAACATTCAGTACTTC
>.|TRBJ2-5|many|TRBV28
CASSRRGYQETQYF
TGTGCCAGCAGTCGTAGGGGATACCAAGAGACCCAGTACTTC
>TRBD2|TRBJ2-7|.|TRBV3-1
CASRGAGVAEQYF
TGTGCCAGCAGAGGAGCGGGAGTAGCCGAGCAGTACTTC
>.|TRBJ2-7|many|TRBV5-1
CASSLELGSYEQYF
TGCGCCAGCAGCTTGGAACTAGGATCATACGAGCAGTACTTC
>.|TRBJ2-5|.|TRBV7-2
CASSVRDWETQYF
TGTGCCAGCAGCGTCCGGGACTGGGAGACCCAGTACTTC
>TRBD1|TRBJ2-7|many|TRBV29-1
CSVEQGAEYEQYF
TGCAGCGTTGAGCAGGGGGCAGAGTACGAGCAGTACTTC
>.|TRBJ1-1|many|TRBV5-6
CASSLNRVDEAFF
TGTGCCAGCAGCTTGAACAGGGTTGATGAAGCTTTCTTT
>.|TRBJ2-6|many|TRBV29-1
CSVSDRLSGANVLTF
TGCAGCGTCAGTGATCGGCTATCTGGGGCCAACGTCCTGACTTTC
>.|TRBJ2-3|few|TRBV6-2/TRBV6-3
CASSYFGVTTDTQYF
TGTGCCAGCAGTTACTTCGGAGTTACCACAGATACGCAGTATTTT
>.|TRBJ2-7|.|TRBV5-1
CASSLEPYSHEQYF
TGCGCCAGCAGCTTGGAGCCGTACTCACACGAGCAGTACTTC
>.|TRBJ2-3|many|TRBV2
CASSGEGGTDTQYF
TGTGCCAGCAGTGGTGAGGGGGGCACAGATACGCAGTATTTT
>.|TRBJ2-3|many|TRBV12-3/TRBV12-4
CASSLVAGVLYF
TGTGCCAGCAGTTTAGTCGCTGGAGTGCTGTATTTT
>.|TRBJ2-5|many|TRBV20-1
CSAFTGTSQETQYF
TGCAGCGCCTTCACCGGGACTTCGCAAGAGACCCAGTACTTC
>.|TRBJ1-1|many|TRBV6-5
CASRGTEAFF
TGTGCCAGTCGGGGCACTGAAGCTTTCTTT
>TRBD1|TRBJ1-2|many|TRBV5-1
CASSWGDSPANYGYTF
TGCGCCAGCAGCTGGGGGGACAGCCCAGCTAACTATGGCTACACCTTC
>.|TRBJ2-5|many|TRBV5-1
CASSFLTDQETQYF
TGCGCCAGCAGCTTCTTGACGGACCAAGAGACCCAGTACTTC
>TRBD2|TRBJ2-3|many|TRBV4-2
CASSPREGTQYF
TGTGCCAGCAGCCCTAGGGAGGGTACGCAGTATTTT
>TRBD1|TRBJ1-5|many|TRBV12-3/TRBV12-4
CASSFRTGRDQPQHF
TGTGCCAGCAGTTTTAGGACAGGGCGCGATCAGCCCCAGCATTTT
>.|TRBJ1-6|many|TRBV5-5
CASSLFGDHQPPLHF
TGTGCCAGCAGCTTGTTCGGGGACCATCAACCACCCCTCCACTTT
>TRBD1|TRBJ2-7|many|TRBV5-1
CASSSSRDSLSYEQYF
TGCGCCAGCAGCTCCTCCCGGGACAGCCTCTCCTACGAGCAGTACTTC
>.|TRBJ1-6|many|TRBV4-3
CASSQGTQMGNSPLHF
TGCGCCAGCAGCCAAGGGACACAGATGGGGAATTCACCCCTCCACTTT
>.|TRBJ2-7|many|TRBV4-3
CASSQEPVSAGTTYEQYF
TGCGCCAGCAGCCAAGAACCTGTTTCGGCGGGTACAACCTACGAGCAGTACTTC
>TRBD1|TRBJ2-1|many|TRBV11-1
CASSQHRGQDGSGSYNEQFF
TGTGCCAGCAGCCAACACAGGGGGCAAGACGGGAGTGGGTCCTACAATGAGCAGTTCTTC
>.|TRBJ2-4|many|TRBV27
CASSFSAKTLHIQYF
TGTGCCAGCAGTTTTTCGGCAAAAACTTTACACATTCAGTACTTC
>.|TRBJ1-3|many|TRBV27
CASSPGHGKGGNTIYF
TGTGCCAGCAGTCCGGGACACGGCAAGGGTGGAAACACCATATATTTT
>TRBD1|TRBJ1-1|many|TRBV20-1
CSARAIRQGWTTEAFF
TGCAGTGCTAGGGCCATCCGACAGGGGTGGACCACTGAAGCTTTCTTT
>.|TRBJ1-5|many|TRBV28
CASRRDGDQPQHF
TGTGCCAGCAGGAGGGACGGAGATCAGCCCCAGCATTTT
>.|TRBJ2-3|many|TRBV20-1
CSARSTEGVSTDTQYF
TGCAGTGCTAGATCGACCGAGGGCGTTAGCACAGATACGCAGTATTTT
>TRBD2|TRBJ2-7|many|TRBV6-5
CASSYSLAGRSYEQYF
TGTGCCAGCAGTTACTCGCTAGCGGGGCGCTCCTACGAGCAGTACTTC
>TRBD1|TRBJ2-1|many|TRBV6-5
CASSSRDRGVDEQFF
TGTGCCAGCAGTTCCAGGGACAGGGGTGTCGATGAGCAGTTCTTC
>.|TRBJ2-7|many|TRBV9
CASSVAGYSYEQYF
TGTGCCAGCAGCGTAGCGGGGTACTCCTACGAGCAGTACTTC
>.|TRBJ2-1|.|TRBV20-1
CSAGSSSSYNEQFF
TGCAGTGCGGGGAGTTCGAGCTCCTACAATGAGCAGTTCTTC
>TRBD2|TRBJ2-3|many|TRBV4-2
CASSQDGRGGLYTQYF
TGTGCCAGCAGCCAAGATGGGCGGGGGGGCCTTTATACGCAGTATTTT
>.|TRBJ1-5|many|TRBV12-3/TRBV12-4
CASSFRTGSNQPQHF
TGTGCCAGCAGTTTCCGGACCGGTAGCAATCAGCCCCAGCATTTT